Following are 19 T cell receptor beta chains from one sample sequenced in a study of T cell repertoires in cytomegalovirus infection. Using its own MiXCR run on the reads, TCRdb lists one record per CDR3 protein. The repertoire has almost 500,000 distinct CDR3 sequences, approximately 10% of them found once; the top ten carry roughly 10%. The source material was PBMCs. The origin of the receptors is a human donor in good health (CMV status not recorded). Some clones in this sample may be carry-over from other donors' samples.

This clonotype was counted only a few times. The rearrangement joins TRBV7-6 to TRBJ2-2; 11 positions agree with TRBD1. CDR1 SGHVS and CDR2 FNYEAQ come from the germline V gene. Trimming at V came to 5 bases and at J to 3 bases, leaving 5 bases not matched to a gene. The CDR3 is 16 amino acids. CDR3 loop: CASSPGQGAHTGELFF. In nucleotides, the CDR3 is TGTGCCAGCAGCCCCGGACAGGGGGCGCACACCGGGGAGCTGTTTTTT.

The table lists this clonotype with many counts. This chain links TRBV7-9 with TRBJ2-1, with 11 bases identical to TRBD2. Per germline, CDR1 SEHNR and CDR2 FQNEAQ (reference sequence). There are 18 residues in the CDR3. Trimming cost V 1 base and J 0 bases; bases outside gene matches: 5. CDR3 coding DNA: TGTGCCAGCAGCTTAGGGCGAGGGACTAGCGGCTCCTACAATGAGCAGTTCTTC. It encodes CASSLGRGTSGSYNEQFF.

This clonotype was seen only a few times. The V gene is TRBV20-1, the J gene TRBJ1-5, with D possibly TRBD1 on 6 matching bases. Per the germline V gene, CDR1 is DFQATT and CDR2 is SNEGSKA (reference sequence). Trimming stripped 8 bases from V and 1 base from J, with 12 bases between. The CDR3 runs 13 residues. CDR3 amino acids: CSLSGDSNQPQHF. The CDR3 DNA reads as TGCAGTCTTTCAGGGGACAGCAATCAGCCCCAGCATTTT.

CDR3 sequence reads: CASSLRHGNFYEQYF. CDR3 DNA: TGCGCCAGCAGCTTGAGACACGGGAATTTCTACGAGCAGTACTTC. V is TRBV5-1 and J is TRBJ2-7, with a possible D match to TRBD2 (5 bases). The V gene's germline CDR1 is SGHRS and CDR2 YFSETQ. CDR3 length: 15 residues. V was shortened by 1 base and J by 3 bases, with 14 bases between the two germline ends.

The rearrangement joins TRBV30 to TRBJ2-3; D ambiguous. V was pared by 3 bases and J by 0 bases, with 4 bases between. CDR3 length equals 12 residues. Looked up from germline, CDR1 is GTSNPN and CDR2 is SVGIG (reference sequence). CDR3 loop: CAWRSSTDTQYF. CDR3 DNA: TGTGCCTGGAGGAGTAGCACAGATACGCAGTATTTT.

The chain carries TRBV6-1 and TRBJ2-3; 11 bases match TRBD2. V lost 1 base, J lost 3 bases, and 3 bases stayed unmatched. This CDR3 spans 16 amino acids. The germline CDR1 and CDR2 sequences are MNHNS and SASEGT. The DNA of the CDR3 is TGTGCCAGCAGTGAAGTCCTAGCGGGGGGAACAGATACGCAGTATTTT. Translating it yields CASSEVLAGGTDTQYF.

This clonotype was seen at least ten times. The J gene is TRBJ2-7, the V gene TRBV7-2; 11 positions agree with TRBD2. The junction had 4 bases not matched to a gene; V was cut back by 0 bases and J by 0 bases. This CDR3 is 17 amino acids long. CDR1 SGHTA and CDR2 FQGNSA come from the germline V gene. CDR3 sequence reads: CASSLATSGISSYEQYF. CDR3 sequence (DNA): TGTGCCAGCAGCTTAGCGACTAGCGGGATCTCCTCCTACGAGCAGTACTTC.

There are many counts of this clonotype. The gene calls are TRBV7-6 and TRBJ2-7, with D perhaps being TRBD1 or TRBD2 (5 bases each). The CDR3 loop spans 13 amino acids. CDR1 is SGHVS, CDR2 FNYEAQ, per germline. V was cut by 3 bases and J by 4 bases, with 10 bases left in between. CDR3 region: CASSLGERYEQYF. CDR3 DNA: TGTGCCAGCAGCTTGGGGGAACGGTACGAGCAGTACTTC.

This clonotype occurred a few times. V is TRBV29-1 and J is TRBJ1-2, with 7 bases lining up with TRBD1. Germline lookup yields CDR1 SQVTM and CDR2 ANQGSEA. CDR3 length: 14 amino acids. Trimming took 2 bases from V and 4 from J; bases not matched to a gene: 7. The CDR3 coding sequence is TGCAGCGTTGAACCGACAGGGTTACCCTATGGCTACACCTTC. Protein sequence: CSVEPTGLPYGYTF. Complete variable domain (other parts from reference TRBV29-1 and TRBJ1-2): SAVISQKPSRDICQRGTSLTIQCQVDSQVTMMFWYRQQPGQSLTLIATANQGSEATYESGFVIDKFPISRPNLTFSTLTVSNMSPEDSSIYLCSVEPTGLPYGYTFGSGTRLTVV.

The chain couples TRBV28 to TRBJ2-3; TRBD1 is a possible D gene (5 bases). Trimming removed 1 base from V and 8 bases from J, with 7 bases in between. There are 12 residues in the CDR3. Germline values: CDR1 MDHEN, CDR2 SYDVKM. CDR3 bases: TGTGCCAGCAGTTTATCAGGGTTTACGCAGTATTTT. Translating it yields CASSLSGFTQYF. Variable domain in full (rest from reference TRBV28 and TRBJ2-3): DVKVTQSSRYLVKRTGEKVFLECVQDMDHENMFWYRQDPGLGLRLIYFSYDVKMKEKGDIPEGYSVSREKKERFSLILESASTNQTSMYLCASSLSGFTQYFGPGTRLTVL.

J is TRBJ1-5 and V is TRBV7-2, with D tentatively TRBD1 (6 bases). Germline CDR1 reads SGHTA; CDR2 reads FQGNSA. The CDR3 loop spans 16 amino acids. V was cut by 5 bases and J by 6 bases, with 20 bases left in between. The CDR3 protein is CASSVGGGGGGQPQHF. The CDR3 nucleotides read TGTGCCAGCAGCGTGGGGGGGGGGGGGGGCGGTCAGCCCCAGCATTTT.

In its sample, this clonotype was seen many times. The CDR3 DNA follows: TGTGCCAGCAGCCAACAGACAGGGCAGTCGGATACGCAGTATTTT. Protein product: CASSQQTGQSDTQYF. The chain couples TRBV7-3 to TRBJ2-3, with TRBD1 matching over 7 bases. Germline V gene data show CDR1 as SGHTA and CDR2 as FQGTGA. The V segment lost 5 bases and the J segment 6 bases; nucleotides outside the gene matches: 11. This CDR3 comprises 15 residues.

This clonotype appeared a few times. The chain uses TRBV4-1 and TRBJ2-1; D may match TRBD1 or TRBD2 (6 bases each). Germline values: CDR1 MGHRA, CDR2 YSYEKL. V lost 0 bases, J lost 0 bases, and 18 bases lay in between. The length of the CDR3 is 19 residues. The CDR3 bases are TGCGCCAGCAGCCAAGAAGGGGGGTCTAGCGTCAGCTCCTACAATGAGCAGTTCTTC. It translates to CASSQEGGSSVSSYNEQFF.

This clonotype was recorded many times. V gene TRBV19 combines with J gene TRBJ1-2; no clear D. V lost 4 bases and J 4 bases, leaving 13 bases between the germline ends. Germline values: CDR1 LNHDA, CDR2 SQIVND (reference sequence). This CDR3 spans 14 amino acids. CDR3 bases: TGTGCCAGTAGTAGCTCGCCGGGCCCCTATGGCTACACCTTC. Protein: CASSSSPGPYGYTF. Together with reference TRBV19 and TRBJ1-2, the CDR3 gives the full variable domain: DGGITQSPKYLFRKEGQNVTLSCEQNLNHDAMYWYRQDPGQGLRLIYYSQIVNDFQKGDIAEGYSVSREKKESFPLTVTSAQKNPTAFYLCASSSSPGPYGYTFGSGTRLTVV.

The sample holds a few counts of this clonotype. The chain links TRBV20-1 to TRBJ2-3; no firm D call. Looked up from germline, CDR1 is DFQATT and CDR2 is SNEGSKA (reference sequence). The V gene lost 6 bases and the J gene lost 5 bases, with 15 bases spanning the gap. The CDR3 is 13 amino acids. CDR3 residues: CSAREGTEDTQYF. DNA of the CDR3: TGCAGTGCCCGCGAAGGAACGGAAGATACGCAGTATTTT.

The chain employs TRBV5-1 and TRBJ2-3; D is possibly TRBD2 (5 bases). From germline, CDR1 is SGHRS and CDR2 YFSETQ. CDR3 length: 13 amino acids. V lost 6 bases, J lost 3 bases, and 11 bases lay in between. The CDR3 loop reads CASIGLETDTQYF. CDR3 in DNA: TGCGCCAGCATTGGACTCGAGACAGATACGCAGTATTTT.

The chain recombines TRBV27 with TRBJ2-3, with 7 bases identical to TRBD1. V lost 4 bases, J lost 0 bases, and 10 bases stayed unmatched. In germline, CDR1 is MNHEY, CDR2 SMNVEV (reference sequence). This CDR3 is built from 17 residues. The CDR3 region is CASSSTPGQTSTDTQYF. The CDR3 nucleotides read TGTGCCAGCAGTTCGACGCCGGGACAGACTAGCACAGATACGCAGTATTTT.

This sequence joins TRBV7-8 and TRBJ2-2; D may be TRBD1 or TRBD2 (5 bases each). CDR1 and CDR2 from the germline V gene are SGHVS and FQNEAQ. CDR3 size: 16 residues. V was pared by 5 bases and J by 0 bases, with 13 bases between. CDR3 residues: CASSLSGTPNTGELFF. CDR3 in DNA: TGTGCCAGCAGCCTATCCGGGACGCCGAACACCGGGGAGCTGTTTTTT.

This clonotype was detected ten times or more. The chain joins TRBV14 to TRBJ2-7; 11 bases map to TRBD1. The junction had 4 bases not matched to a gene; V was cut back by 2 bases and J by 7 bases. From germline, CDR1 is SGHDN and CDR2 FVKESK. The CDR3 spans 14 residues. CDR3 residues: CASSQMDRGLEQYF. The CDR3 region has the DNA TGTGCCAGCAGCCAAATGGACAGGGGGCTTGAGCAGTACTTC.